These 24 T cell receptor beta chains originate from one sample sequenced in a study of patients and donors after allogeneic stem cell transplantation. One entry per CDR3 protein, called by TCRdb with MiXCR from the RT-PCR reads. The sample contains roughly 180,000 distinct CDR3 sequences, less than 45% of which appear only once. The specimen was blood, either unsorted or a sorted T cell fraction (not recorded which). The receptor source for this set is a human donor who was either an allogeneic HSCT recipient or a stem cell or donor lymphocyte infusion donor (not recorded which). It is not recorded whose cells these are; they may come from a transplant donor.

The rearrangement joins TRBV7-2 to TRBJ2-3, with TRBD2 matching 8 bases. V was clipped by 4 bases and J by 7 bases; unmatched bases: 7. Germline V gives CDR1 SGHTA, CDR2 FQGNSA. The CDR3 totals 14 residues. CDR3: CASSSLLAVHTQYF. The DNA for the CDR3 is TGTGCCAGCAGCTCCTTACTAGCGGTACATACGCAGTATTTT. The full variable domain, in which reference TRBV7-2 and TRBJ2-3 provide the parts outside the CDR3, is GAGVSQSPSNKVTEKGKDVELRCDPISGHTALYWYRQSLGQGLEFLIYFQGNSAPDKSGLPSDRFSAERTGGSVSTLTIQRTQQEDSAVYLCASSSLLAVHTQYFGPGTRLTVL.

The V gene is TRBV12-3 or TRBV12-4, the J gene TRBJ2-1; TRBD1 agrees at 8 bases. J lost 4 bases, V lost 4 bases, and 6 bases had no gene match. This CDR3 has 15 amino acids. The CDR3 reads CASSSTGEGYNEQFF. The DNA for the CDR3 is TGTGCCAGCAGTTCGACAGGGGAAGGATACAATGAGCAGTTCTTC.

The V call is TRBV5-1, the J call TRBJ2-1, with TRBD2 matching over 11 bases. J was trimmed by 7 bases and V by 0 bases; bases with no gene match: 0. Germline lookup yields CDR1 SGHRS and CDR2 YFSETQ. The CDR3 contains 14 residues. CDR3 region: CASSLVAGGNEQFF. The CDR3 DNA reads TGCGCCAGCAGCTTGGTAGCGGGGGGGAATGAGCAGTTCTTC. Using reference TRBV5-1 and TRBJ2-1 for the parts outside the CDR3, the full variable domain is KAGVTQTPRYLIKTRGQQVTLSCSPISGHRSVSWYQQTPGQGLQFLFEYFSETQRNKGNFPGRFSGRQFSNSRSEMNVSTLELGDSALYLCASSLVAGGNEQFFGPGTRLTVL.

In this sample, this clonotype turned up a few times. The chain combines TRBV9 with TRBJ1-4, with 10 bases that match TRBD1. Germline V lookup: CDR1 SGDLS, CDR2 YYNGEE. V was clipped by 0 bases and J by 8 bases; unmatched bases: 4. The CDR3 consists of 15 residues. The CDR3 sequence: CASSVGGTGVEKLFF. The CDR3 DNA is TGTGCCAGCAGCGTAGGAGGGACAGGGGTCGAAAAACTGTTTTTT.

The V gene is TRBV6-5, the J gene TRBJ1-3; D may be TRBD1 (6 bases). Germline lookup yields CDR1 MNHEY and CDR2 SVGAGI. This CDR3 comprises 15 residues. V dropped 2 bases and J dropped 1 base, with 9 bases sitting between them. This chain's CDR3 is CASSYGGASGNTIYF. CDR3 DNA sequence: TGTGCCAGCAGTTACGGGGGCGCATCTGGAAACACCATATATTTT.

This clonotype came up a few times. The CDR3 DNA reads as TGTGCCAGCAGCGTAGGCCGGGGTTTCGAAGCCCTGCGTGGCTACACCTTC. Protein product: CASSVGRGFEALRGYTF. The V gene is TRBV9, the J gene TRBJ1-2; D gene uncertain. V lost 0 bases and J 7 bases, leaving 22 bases between the germline ends. The CDR3 consists of 17 residues. Per germline, CDR1 SGDLS and CDR2 YYNGEE.

This sequence joins TRBV3-1 and TRBJ2-1, with 9 bases fitting TRBD2. Trimming removed 4 bases from V and 0 bases from J; junction bases left unmatched: 7. CDR3 size: 17 residues. Germline-derived CDR1 and CDR2 are LGHDT and YNNKEL (reference sequence). The CDR3 sequence: CASSRSLAGYSYNEQFF. CDR3 nucleotide sequence: TGTGCCAGCAGCCGTTCTCTAGCGGGGTACTCCTACAATGAGCAGTTCTTC.

The chain links TRBV11-2 to TRBJ1-5, with D possibly being TRBD1 (5 bases). Looked up from germline, CDR1 is SGHAT and CDR2 is FQNNGV. CDR3 length: 15 amino acids. The V gene lost 0 bases and the J gene lost 4 bases, with 10 bases spanning the gap. The CDR3 DNA reads TGTGCCAGCAGCTTAGATTGGGGGGGGAATCAGCCCCAGCATTTT. This gives the protein CASSLDWGGNQPQHF.

This clonotype occurred a few times. The chain joins TRBV28 to TRBJ1-1, with 9 bases aligning to TRBD1. Germline-derived CDR1 and CDR2 are MDHEN and SYDVKM. The V gene end was trimmed by 7 bases and the J gene end by 5 bases; junction bases not matched to a gene: 8. The CDR3 totals 14 residues. The chain's CDR3 is CASTMGQGWTEAFF. As DNA, the CDR3 is TGTGCCAGCACCATGGGACAGGGATGGACTGAAGCTTTCTTT.

V gene TRBV6-5 combines with J gene TRBJ1-3, with 7 positions matching TRBD1. With 0 bases clipped from V and 8 bases from J, the junction kept 4 bases outside the gene matches. CDR1 MNHEY and CDR2 SVGAGI come from the germline V gene. The CDR3 sequence is 14 residues long. This CDR3 reads CASSYSVQGDTIYF. The CDR3 DNA reads TGTGCCAGCAGTTACTCGGTCCAGGGGGACACCATATATTTT.

This clonotype showed up just a few times. The chain recombines TRBV6-2 or TRBV6-3 with TRBJ1-4, with unresolved D. The CDR3 consists of 16 residues. The germline V and J ends were trimmed by 4 bases and 6 bases, with 18 bases remaining between them. Germline V gene data show CDR1 as MNHEY and CDR2 as SVGEGT. The CDR3 DNA is TGTGCCAGCAGTTCAGGAAGCCGTGGAGTTTATGAAAAACTGTTTTTT. Translation: CASSSGSRGVYEKLFF.

This clonotype has at least ten counts. Compared with germline, one end of the junction differs, possibly owing to a read error. The J gene is TRBJ1-1, the V gene TRBV5-1; D is unresolved. This CDR3 comprises 13 residues. Germline-derived CDR1 and CDR2 are SGHRS and YFSETQ. This CDR3 reads CASSLEGNTEAFF. CDR3 sequence (DNA): TGTGCCAGCAGCCTAGAGGGCAACACTGAAGCTTTCTTT.

This clonotype occurred a few times. The chain recombines TRBV7-9 with TRBJ2-1; 14 nucleotides line up with TRBD2. The junction had 14 bases not matched to a gene; V was cut back by 5 bases and J by 8 bases. CDR1 and CDR2 (germline): SEHNR, FQNEAQ (reference sequence). This CDR3 is 18 amino acids long. The CDR3 DNA follows: TGTGCCAGCAGCCAGATTCCGGGACTAGCGGGAGAAATACATGAGCAGTTCTTC. It codes for CASSQIPGLAGEIHEQFF.

The CDR3 sequence is CSAQGPSGGHEQYF. The CDR3 coding sequence is TGCAGTGCCCAGGGTCCTTCGGGAGGCCACGAGCAGTACTTC. V and J are TRBV20-1 and TRBJ2-7, with 7 positions matching TRBD2. V lost 6 bases, J lost 5 bases, and 13 bases stayed unmatched. CDR1 DFQATT and CDR2 SNEGSKA come from the germline V gene (reference sequence). The length of the CDR3 is 14 residues.

CDR3 nucleotides: TGCAGCGCTTACGCTCGCGGCTACACCTTC. It is translated as CSAYARGYTF. The V and J genes are TRBV29-1 and TRBJ1-2, with D hard to call. The CDR3 length is 10 residues. V was trimmed by 7 bases and J by 8 bases, leaving 11 bases between them. Germline V gene sequence: CDR1 SQVTM, CDR2 ANQGSEA.

The rearrangement links TRBV20-1 to TRBJ2-7; 8 bases are shared with TRBD2. Germline V gene sequence: CDR1 DFQATT, CDR2 SNEGSKA (reference sequence). The CDR3 consists of 14 residues. With 5 bases clipped from V and 5 bases from J, the junction kept 11 bases outside the gene matches. As DNA, the CDR3 is TGCAGTGCTCAGCCGGGTAGCGGGGCTAACGAGCAGTACTTC. It encodes CSAQPGSGANEQYF.

The gene calls are TRBV7-9 and TRBJ2-7, with TRBD2 identical over 8 bases. Trimming took 5 bases from V and 6 from J; bases not matched to a gene: 9. This CDR3 has 14 amino acids. Germline CDR1 SEHNR, CDR2 FQNEAQ (reference sequence). The CDR3 nucleotides read TGTGCCAGCAGCCCAAGCCCCGGGGGGGCCGAGCAGTACTTC. This codes for CASSPSPGGAEQYF. Variable domain in full (rest from reference TRBV7-9 and TRBJ2-7): DTGVSQNPRHKITKRGQNVTFRCDPISEHNRLYWYRQTLGQGPEFLTYFQNEAQLEKSRLLSDRFSAERPKGSFSTLEIQRTEQGDSAMYLCASSPSPGGAEQYFGPGTRLTVT.

The CDR3 region has the DNA TGCGCCAGCAGCCAAGATACGGGACAGGGGGGGGAGACCCAGTACTTC. It yields the protein CASSQDTGQGGETQYF. The V call is TRBV4-3, the J call TRBJ2-5, with 11 bases fitting TRBD1. In germline, CDR1 is LGHNA, CDR2 YSLEER. Trimming took 0 bases from V and 5 from J; bases not matched to a gene: 5. This CDR3 spans 16 amino acids.

The rearrangement uses TRBV7-9 and TRBJ1-2; D is unclear. The germline CDR1 and CDR2 sequences are SEHNR and FQNEAQ (reference sequence). V was shortened by 1 base and J by 4 bases, with 13 bases between the two germline ends. The CDR3 has 15 residues. Here the CDR3 DNA reads TGTGCCAGCAGCTTAGTAGGACGGAGCGGCTATGGCTACACCTTC. It codes for CASSLVGRSGYGYTF.

The chain employs TRBV6-5 and TRBJ1-3; unclear D gene. The germline V gene has CDR1 MNHEY and CDR2 SVGAGI. Deletions cut 0 bases from V and 0 bases from J, with 6 bases between. This CDR3 is 15 amino acids long. CDR3 sequence (DNA): TGTGCCAGCAGTTACTCGTTCGACTCTGGAAACACCATATATTTT. This codes for CASSYSFDSGNTIYF.

This chain joins TRBV7-9 and TRBJ1-1; 8 bases map to TRBD1. CDR1 and CDR2 from the germline V gene are SEHNR and FQNEAQ (reference sequence). V was clipped by 5 bases and J by 4 bases; unmatched bases: 6. This CDR3 contains 14 residues. The CDR3 DNA sequence: TGTGCCAGCAGCGCGTTCACAGGGGGCACTGAAGCTTTCTTT. Translating it yields CASSAFTGGTEAFF. Full variable domain (outside the CDR3, taken from reference TRBV7-9 and TRBJ1-1): DTGVSQNPRHKITKRGQNVTFRCDPISEHNRLYWYRQTLGQGPEFLTYFQNEAQLEKSRLLSDRFSAERPKGSFSTLEIQRTEQGDSAMYLCASSAFTGGTEAFFGQGTRLTVV.

This clonotype was detected only once. This chain's CDR3 is CASSQDIGYGNGELFF. The DNA for the CDR3 is TGTGCCAGCAGCCAAGATATTGGGTACGGGAACGGGGAGCTGTTTTTT. The rearrangement uses TRBV3-1 and TRBJ2-2; TRBD2 is a possible D gene (5 bases). Looked up from germline, CDR1 is LGHDT and CDR2 is YNNKEL (reference sequence). V was shortened by 0 bases and J by 7 bases, with 15 bases between the two germline ends. CDR3 length equals 16 residues.

The chain uses TRBV29-1 and TRBJ1-1, with a weak D call TRBD1 (5 bases). The germline gives CDR1 SQVTM, CDR2 ANQGSEA. The CDR3 is 12 amino acids. Trimming pared 5 bases from V and 6 bases from J, leaving 13 bases between. The CDR3: CSVYTGNAEAFF. Here the CDR3 DNA reads TGCAGCGTTTATACAGGTAATGCTGAAGCTTTCTTT. Looking up the rest from reference TRBV29-1 and TRBJ1-1 gives the full variable domain: SAVISQKPSRDICQRGTSLTIQCQVDSQVTMMFWYRQQPGQSLTLIATANQGSEATYESGFVIDKFPISRPNLTFSTLTVSNMSPEDSSIYLCSVYTGNAEAFFGQGTRLTVV.

A few counts support this clonotype. The V call is TRBV12-3 or TRBV12-4, the J call TRBJ2-1; D remains ambiguous. V lost 6 bases and J lost 13, with 10 bases in between. The CDR3 runs 10 residues. CDR3 amino acids: CASRFTRQFF. The CDR3 coding sequence is TGTGCCAGCAGGTTTACTCGTCAGTTCTTC.